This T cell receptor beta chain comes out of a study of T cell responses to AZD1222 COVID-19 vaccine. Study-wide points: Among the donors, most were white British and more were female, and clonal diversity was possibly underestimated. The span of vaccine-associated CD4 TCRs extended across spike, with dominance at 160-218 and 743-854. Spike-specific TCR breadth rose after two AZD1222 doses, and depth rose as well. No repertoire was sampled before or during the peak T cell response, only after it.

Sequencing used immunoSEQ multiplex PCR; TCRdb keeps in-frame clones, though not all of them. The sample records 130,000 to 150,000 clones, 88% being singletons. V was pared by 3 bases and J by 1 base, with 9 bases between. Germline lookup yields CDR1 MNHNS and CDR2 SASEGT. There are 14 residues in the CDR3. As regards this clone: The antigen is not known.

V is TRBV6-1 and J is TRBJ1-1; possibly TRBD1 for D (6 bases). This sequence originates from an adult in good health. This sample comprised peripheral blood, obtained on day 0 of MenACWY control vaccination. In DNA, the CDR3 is TGTGCCAGCAGTGAGAGGGGGAGGAACACTGAAGCTTTCTTT. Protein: CASSERGRNTEAFF.